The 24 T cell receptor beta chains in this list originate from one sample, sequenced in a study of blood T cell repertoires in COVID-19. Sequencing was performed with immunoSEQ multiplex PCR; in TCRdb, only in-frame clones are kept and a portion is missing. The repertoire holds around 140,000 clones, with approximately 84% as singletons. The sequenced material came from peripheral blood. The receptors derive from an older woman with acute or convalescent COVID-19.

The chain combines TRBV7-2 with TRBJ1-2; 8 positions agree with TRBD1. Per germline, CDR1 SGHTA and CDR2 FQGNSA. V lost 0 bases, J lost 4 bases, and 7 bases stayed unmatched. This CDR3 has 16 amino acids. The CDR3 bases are TGTGCCAGCAGCTTAGCCAGGACAGGGAGGCTCTATGGCTACACCTTC. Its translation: CASSLARTGRLYGYTF.

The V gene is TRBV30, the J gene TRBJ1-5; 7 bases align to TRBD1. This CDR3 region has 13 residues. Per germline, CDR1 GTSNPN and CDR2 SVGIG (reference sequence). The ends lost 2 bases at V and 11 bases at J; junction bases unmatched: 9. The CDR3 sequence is CAWSKGADRAQHF. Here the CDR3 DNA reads TGTGCCTGGAGTAAGGGGGCCGACAGGGCCCAGCATTTT.

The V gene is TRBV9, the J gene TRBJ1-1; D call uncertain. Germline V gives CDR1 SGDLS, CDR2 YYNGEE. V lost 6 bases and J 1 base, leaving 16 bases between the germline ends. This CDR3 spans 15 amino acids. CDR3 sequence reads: CASNPGGERNTEAFF. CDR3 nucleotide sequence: TGTGCCAGCAACCCCGGCGGAGAAAGGAACACTGAAGCTTTCTTT.

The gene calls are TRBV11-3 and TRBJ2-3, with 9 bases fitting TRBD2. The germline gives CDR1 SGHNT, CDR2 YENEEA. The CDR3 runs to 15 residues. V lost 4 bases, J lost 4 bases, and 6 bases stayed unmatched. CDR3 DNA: TGTGCCAGCAGCTCAGGCGGGACTAGCTCAGATACGCAGTATTTT. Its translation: CASSSGGTSSDTQYF.

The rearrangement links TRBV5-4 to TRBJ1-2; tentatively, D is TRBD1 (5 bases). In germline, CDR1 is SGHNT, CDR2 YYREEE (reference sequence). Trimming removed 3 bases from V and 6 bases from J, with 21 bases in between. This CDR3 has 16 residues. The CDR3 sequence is CASSSFAGRSGDGYTF. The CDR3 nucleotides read TGTGCCAGCAGCTCTTTCGCAGGGAGGTCTGGTGATGGCTACACCTTC.

This chain's CDR3 is CATSELQGARSGELFF. The DNA of the CDR3 is TGTGCCACCAGTGAACTTCAGGGGGCGCGTAGCGGGGAGCTGTTTTTT. The J gene is TRBJ2-2, the V gene TRBV24-1; 8 bases agree with TRBD1. Trimming cost V 4 bases and J 7 bases; bases outside gene matches: 10. Germline V gene sequence: CDR1 KGHDR, CDR2 SFDVKD. The CDR3 covers 16 residues.

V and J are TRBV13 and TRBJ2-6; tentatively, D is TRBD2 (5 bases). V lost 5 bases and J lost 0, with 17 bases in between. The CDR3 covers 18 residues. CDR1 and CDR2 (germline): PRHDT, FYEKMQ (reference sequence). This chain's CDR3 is CASSRGVLAVSGANVLTF. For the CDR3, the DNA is TGTGCCAGCAGCCGGGGAGTTTTAGCAGTCTCTGGGGCCAACGTCCTGACTTTC.

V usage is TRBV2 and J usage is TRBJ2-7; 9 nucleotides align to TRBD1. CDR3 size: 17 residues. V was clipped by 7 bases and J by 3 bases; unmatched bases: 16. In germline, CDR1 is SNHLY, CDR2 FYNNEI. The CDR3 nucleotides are TGTGCCAGCACCCCTACCCTCACCGGGACAGGGCACTACGAGCAGTACTTC. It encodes CASTPTLTGTGHYEQYF.

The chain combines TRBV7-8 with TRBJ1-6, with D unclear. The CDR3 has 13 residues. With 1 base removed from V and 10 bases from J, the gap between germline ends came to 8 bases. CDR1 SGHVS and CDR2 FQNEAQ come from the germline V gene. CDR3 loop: CASSLGGESPLHF. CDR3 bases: TGTGCCAGCAGCTTAGGTGGGGAGTCACCCCTCCACTTT.

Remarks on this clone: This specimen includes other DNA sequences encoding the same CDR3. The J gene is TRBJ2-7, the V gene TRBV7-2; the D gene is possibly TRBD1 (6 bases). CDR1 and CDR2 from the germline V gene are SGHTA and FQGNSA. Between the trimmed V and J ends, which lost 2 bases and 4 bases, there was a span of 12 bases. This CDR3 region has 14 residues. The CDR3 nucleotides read TGTGCCAGCAGCTTACCTGGACAGATATACGAGCAGTACTTC. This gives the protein CASSLPGQIYEQYF.

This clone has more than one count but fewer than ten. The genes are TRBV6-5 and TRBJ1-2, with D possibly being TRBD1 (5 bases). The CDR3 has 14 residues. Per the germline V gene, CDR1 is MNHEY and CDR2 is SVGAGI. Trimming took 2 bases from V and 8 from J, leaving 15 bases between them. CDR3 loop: CASSYTQTVSGYTF. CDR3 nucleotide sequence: TGTGCCAGCAGTTACACCCAGACAGTATCGGGCTACACCTTC.

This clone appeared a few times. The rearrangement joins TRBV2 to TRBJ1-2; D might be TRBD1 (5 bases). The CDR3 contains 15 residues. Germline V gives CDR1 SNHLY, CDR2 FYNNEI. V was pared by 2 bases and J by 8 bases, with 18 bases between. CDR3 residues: CASSENWRGSEGYTF. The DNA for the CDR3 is TGTGCCAGCAGTGAAAATTGGAGGGGATCTGAGGGCTACACCTTC. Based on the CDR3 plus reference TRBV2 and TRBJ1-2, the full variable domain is EPEVTQTPSHQVTQMGQEVILRCVPISNHLYFYWYRQILGQKVEFLVSFYNNEISEKSEIFDDQFSVERPDGSNFTLKIRSTKLEDSAMYFCASSENWRGSEGYTFGSGTRLTVV.

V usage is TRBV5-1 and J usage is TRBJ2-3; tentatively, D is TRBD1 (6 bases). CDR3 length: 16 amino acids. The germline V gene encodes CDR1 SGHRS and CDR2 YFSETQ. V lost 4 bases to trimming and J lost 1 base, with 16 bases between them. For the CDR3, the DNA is TGCGCCAGCAGCGCCGACACAGGGTTTGGCACAGATACGCAGTATTTT. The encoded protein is CASSADTGFGTDTQYF.

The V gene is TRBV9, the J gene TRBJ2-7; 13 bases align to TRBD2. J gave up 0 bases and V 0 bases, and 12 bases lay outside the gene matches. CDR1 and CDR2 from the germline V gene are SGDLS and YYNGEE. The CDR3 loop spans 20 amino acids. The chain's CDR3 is CASSVGGSGLAGVLSYEQYF. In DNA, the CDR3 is TGTGCCAGCAGCGTAGGGGGGAGTGGACTAGCGGGAGTTCTCTCCTACGAGCAGTACTTC.

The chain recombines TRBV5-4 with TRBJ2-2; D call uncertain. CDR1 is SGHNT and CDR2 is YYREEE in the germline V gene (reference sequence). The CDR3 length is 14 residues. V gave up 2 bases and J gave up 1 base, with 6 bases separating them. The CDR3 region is CASSLTQNTGELFF. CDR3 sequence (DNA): TGTGCCAGCAGCTTAACACAGAACACCGGGGAGCTGTTTTTT.

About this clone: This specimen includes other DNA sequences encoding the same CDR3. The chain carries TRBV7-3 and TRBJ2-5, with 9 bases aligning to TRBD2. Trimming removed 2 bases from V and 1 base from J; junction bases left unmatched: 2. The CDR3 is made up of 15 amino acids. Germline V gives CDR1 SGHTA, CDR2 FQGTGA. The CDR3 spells CASSLAGGSQETQYF. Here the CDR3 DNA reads TGTGCCAGCAGCTTAGCGGGAGGGTCCCAAGAGACCCAGTACTTC.

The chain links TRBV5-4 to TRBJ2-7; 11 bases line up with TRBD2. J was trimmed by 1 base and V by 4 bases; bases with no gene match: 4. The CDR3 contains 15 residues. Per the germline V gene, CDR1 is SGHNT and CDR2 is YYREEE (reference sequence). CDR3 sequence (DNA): TGTGCCAGCAGCACGACTAGCGGGATTTCCTACGAGCAGTACTTC. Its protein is CASSTTSGISYEQYF. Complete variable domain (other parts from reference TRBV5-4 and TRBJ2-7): ETGVTQSPTHLIKTRGQQVTLRCSSQSGHNTVSWYQQALGQGPQFIFQYYREEENGRGNFPPRFSGLQFPNYSSELNVNALELDDSALYLCASSTTSGISYEQYFGPGTRLTVT.

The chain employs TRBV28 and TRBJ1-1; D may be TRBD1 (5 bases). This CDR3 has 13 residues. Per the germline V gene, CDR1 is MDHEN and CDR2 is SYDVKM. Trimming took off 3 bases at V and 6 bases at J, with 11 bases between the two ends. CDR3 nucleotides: TGTGCCAGCAGTTTTTGGGACTGGGCTGAAGCTTTCTTT. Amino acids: CASSFWDWAEAFF.

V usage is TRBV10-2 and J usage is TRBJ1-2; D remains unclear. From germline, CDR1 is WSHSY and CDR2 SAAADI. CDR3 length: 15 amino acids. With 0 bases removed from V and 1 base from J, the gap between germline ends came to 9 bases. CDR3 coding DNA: TGCGCCAGCAGTGAGTCGCCGGGAGGTAACTATGGCTACACCTTC. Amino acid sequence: CASSESPGGNYGYTF.

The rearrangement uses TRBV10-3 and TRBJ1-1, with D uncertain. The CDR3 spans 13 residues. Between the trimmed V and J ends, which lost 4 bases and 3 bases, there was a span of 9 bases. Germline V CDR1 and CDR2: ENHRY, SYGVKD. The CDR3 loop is CAISGAGYTEAFF. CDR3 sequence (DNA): TGTGCCATCAGTGGGGCTGGGTACACTGAAGCTTTCTTT.

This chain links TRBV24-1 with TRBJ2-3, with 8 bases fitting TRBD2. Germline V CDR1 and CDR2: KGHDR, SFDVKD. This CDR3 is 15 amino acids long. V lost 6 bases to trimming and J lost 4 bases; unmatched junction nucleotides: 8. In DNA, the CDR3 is TGTGCCACCAGTCCATATAGCGGGAAATCAGATACGCAGTATTTT. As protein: CATSPYSGKSDTQYF.

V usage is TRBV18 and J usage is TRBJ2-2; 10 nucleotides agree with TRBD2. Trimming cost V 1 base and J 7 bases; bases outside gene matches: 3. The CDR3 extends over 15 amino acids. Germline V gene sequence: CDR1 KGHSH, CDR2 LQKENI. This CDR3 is CASSPLGTSVGELFF. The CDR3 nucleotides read TGTGCCAGCTCACCACTTGGGACTAGCGTCGGGGAGCTGTTTTTT.

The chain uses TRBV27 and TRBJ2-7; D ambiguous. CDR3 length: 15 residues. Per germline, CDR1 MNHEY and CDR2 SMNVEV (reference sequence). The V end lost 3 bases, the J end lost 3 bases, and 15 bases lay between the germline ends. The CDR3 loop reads CASSFGSSFHYEQYF. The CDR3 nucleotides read TGTGCCAGCAGTTTTGGCTCCAGTTTCCACTACGAGCAGTACTTC.

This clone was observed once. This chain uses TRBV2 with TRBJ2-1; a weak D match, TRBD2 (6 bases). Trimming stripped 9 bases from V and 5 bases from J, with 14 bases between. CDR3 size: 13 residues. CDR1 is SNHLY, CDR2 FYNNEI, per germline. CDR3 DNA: TGTGCCAGTCCTTTAGCGGCCAACAATGAGCAGTTCTTC. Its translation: CASPLAANNEQFF. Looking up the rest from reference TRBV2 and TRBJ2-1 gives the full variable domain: EPEVTQTPSHQVTQMGQEVILRCVPISNHLYFYWYRQILGQKVEFLVSFYNNEISEKSEIFDDQFSVERPDGSNFTLKIRSTKLEDSAMYFCASPLAANNEQFFGPGTRLTVL.